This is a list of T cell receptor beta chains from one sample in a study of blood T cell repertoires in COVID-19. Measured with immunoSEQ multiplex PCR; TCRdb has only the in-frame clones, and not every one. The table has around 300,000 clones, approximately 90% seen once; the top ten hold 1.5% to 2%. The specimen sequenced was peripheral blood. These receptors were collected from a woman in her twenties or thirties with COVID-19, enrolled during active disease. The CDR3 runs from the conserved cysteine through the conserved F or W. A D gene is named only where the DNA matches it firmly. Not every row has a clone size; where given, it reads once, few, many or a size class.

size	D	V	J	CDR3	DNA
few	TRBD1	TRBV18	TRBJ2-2	CASSPRGQANTGELFF	TGTGCCAGCTCACCACGGGGACAGGCAAACACCGGGGAGCTGTTTTTT
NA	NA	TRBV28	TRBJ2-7	CASKWSGFSYEQYF	TGTGCCAGCAAGTGGTCAGGATTTTCCTACGAGCAGTACTTC
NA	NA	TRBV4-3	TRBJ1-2	CASSPYGGPDGYTF	TGCGCCAGCAGCCCCTATGGCGGGCCCGATGGCTACACCTTC
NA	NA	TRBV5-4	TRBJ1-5	CASSLAPYQPQHF	TGTGCCAGCAGCTTGGCCCCCTATCAGCCCCAGCATTTT
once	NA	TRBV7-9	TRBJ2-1	CASSLVLGAYNEQFF	TGTGCCAGCAGCTTAGTCCTAGGCGCTTACAATGAGCAGTTCTTC
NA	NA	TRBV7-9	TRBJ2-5	CASSLRVGGIQETQYF	TGTGCCAGCAGCTTAAGGGTTGGCGGGATCCAAGAGACCCAGTACTTC
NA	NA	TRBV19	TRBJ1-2	CASGWGVGGVDGYTF	TGTGCCAGTGGATGGGGCGTAGGGGGGGTTGATGGCTACACCTTC
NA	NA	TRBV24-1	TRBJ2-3	CATSDSVGGNTDTQYF	TGTGCCACCAGTGATTCTGTGGGGGGAAACACAGATACGCAGTATTTT
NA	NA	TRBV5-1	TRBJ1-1	CASSRRGNTEAFF	TGCGCCAGCAGCCGCCGCGGGAACACTGAAGCTTTCTTT
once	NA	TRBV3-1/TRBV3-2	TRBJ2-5	CASSQGTAFVETQYF	TGTGCCAGCAGCCAAGGGACAGCCTTCGTGGAGACCCAGTACTTC
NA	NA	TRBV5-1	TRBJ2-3	CASSLRGAAMGDTQYF	TGCGCCAGCAGCTTGCGGGGGGCGGCCATGGGAGATACGCAGTATTTT
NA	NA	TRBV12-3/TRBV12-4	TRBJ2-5	CASSFLLRETQYF	TGTGCCAGCAGTTTTCTACTTCGAGAGACCCAGTACTTC
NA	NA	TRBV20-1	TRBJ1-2	CSAPHPGGYTF	TGCAGTGCTCCCCACCCGGGGGGCTACACCTTC
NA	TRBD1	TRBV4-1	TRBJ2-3	CASSPRQGGPDTQYF	TGCGCCAGCAGCCCACGACAGGGGGGGCCAGATACGCAGTATTTT
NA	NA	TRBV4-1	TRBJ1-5	CASSQARVNQPQHF	TGCGCCAGCAGCCAAGCACGAGTAAATCAGCCCCAGCATTTT
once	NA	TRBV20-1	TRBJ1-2	CSAPGFGYTF	TGCAGTGCGCCAGGGTTTGGCTACACCTTC
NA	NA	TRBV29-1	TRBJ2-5	CSVEVGRLRYF	TGCAGCGTTGAAGTCGGTCGACTCAGGTACTTC
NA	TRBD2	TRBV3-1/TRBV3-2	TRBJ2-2	CASSQERLAGGTGELFF	TGTGCCAGCAGCCAAGAAAGGCTAGCGGGGGGGACCGGGGAGCTGTTTTTT
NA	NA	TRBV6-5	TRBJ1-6	CASSFQGGNSPLHF	TGTGCCAGCAGTTTTCAGGGAGGTAATTCACCCCTCCACTTT
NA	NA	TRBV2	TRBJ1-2	CASSRSTLSNYGYTF	TGTGCCAGCAGTAGAAGTACTCTATCTAACTATGGCTACACCTTC
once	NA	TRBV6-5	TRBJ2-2	CASGGRNTGELFF	TGTGCCAGCGGAGGACGGAACACCGGGGAGCTGTTTTTT
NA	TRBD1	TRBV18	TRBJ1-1	CASSEVTGTGVTEAFF	TGTGCCAGCTCCGAGGTAACCGGGACAGGGGTAACTGAAGCTTTCTTT
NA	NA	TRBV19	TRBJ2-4	CASSMLGGTKNIQYF	TGTGCCAGTAGTATGCTAGGGGGAACCAAAAACATTCAGTACTTC
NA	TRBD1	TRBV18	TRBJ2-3	CASSPTGAYTDTQYF	TGTGCCAGCTCACCGACAGGGGCCTACACAGATACGCAGTATTTT
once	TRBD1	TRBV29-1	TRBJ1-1	CSVRAQGAAAFF	TGCAGCGTCAGAGCACAGGGGGCAGCAGCTTTCTTT
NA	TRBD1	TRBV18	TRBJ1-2	CASSPPPTGDLGYGYTF	TGTGCCAGCTCACCACCTCCGACAGGGGATCTCGGCTATGGCTACACCTTC
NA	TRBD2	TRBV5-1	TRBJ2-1	CASSLAVAGVRNEQFF	TGCGCCAGCAGCTTGGCGGTAGCGGGGGTCCGCAATGAGCAGTTCTTC
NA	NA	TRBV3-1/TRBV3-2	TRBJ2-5	CASSQVPPGFLTGEETQYF	TGTGCCAGCAGCCAAGTCCCCCCCGGTTTTCTTACTGGAGAAGAGACCCAGTACTTC
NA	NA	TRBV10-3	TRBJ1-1	CAIIPHLAGPAEAFF	TGTGCCATCATTCCCCATCTCGCAGGCCCTGCTGAAGCTTTCTTT
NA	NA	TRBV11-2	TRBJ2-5	CASSARLQGGEETQYF	TGTGCCAGCAGCGCCCGACTACAGGGCGGTGAAGAGACCCAGTACTTC
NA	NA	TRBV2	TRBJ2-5	CASRPSMGRETQYF	TGTGCCAGCAGGCCCAGCATGGGGCGGGAGACCCAGTACTTC
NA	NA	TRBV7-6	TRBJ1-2	CASSPTGGMGFGSNYGYTF	TGTGCCAGCAGCCCCACCGGGGGGATGGGCTTTGGATCTAACTATGGCTACACCTTC
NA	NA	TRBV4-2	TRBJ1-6	CASSQDFRDSLHF	TGTGCCAGCAGCCAAGACTTCCGGGACTCCCTCCACTTT
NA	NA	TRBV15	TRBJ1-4	CATSRWGGTNEKLFF	TGTGCCACCAGCAGGTGGGGGGGAACTAATGAAAAACTGTTTTTT
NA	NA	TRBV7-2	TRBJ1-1	CASSPSVPNTEAFF	TGTGCCAGCAGCCCCTCGGTTCCGAACACTGAAGCTTTCTTT
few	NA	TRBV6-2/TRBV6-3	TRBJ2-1	CASSYSGQRYNEQFF	TGTGCCAGCAGTTACTCAGGACAGCGCTACAATGAGCAGTTCTTC
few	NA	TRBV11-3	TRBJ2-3	CASSSYTDTQYF	TGTGCCAGCAGCTCTTACACAGATACGCAGTATTTT
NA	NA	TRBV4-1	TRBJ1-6	CASSQGGNSPLHF	TGCGCCAGCAGCCAAGGCGGAAATTCACCCCTCCACTTT
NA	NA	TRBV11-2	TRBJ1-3	CASSLVSTPPSGNTIYF	TGTGCCAGCAGCTTAGTATCAACTCCCCCCTCTGGAAACACCATATATTTT
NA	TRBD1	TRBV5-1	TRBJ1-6	CASSFGTGDRRSYNSPLHF	TGCGCCAGCAGCTTTGGGACAGGGGACCGGCGTAGCTATAATTCACCCCTCCACTTT
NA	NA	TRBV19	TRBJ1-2	CASTDLWSGNYGYTF	TGTGCCAGTACCGATCTCTGGTCGGGGAACTATGGCTACACCTTC
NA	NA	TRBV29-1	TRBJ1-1	CSALGGRGVATEAFF	TGCAGCGCCCTGGGGGGGAGAGGCGTGGCCACTGAAGCTTTCTTT
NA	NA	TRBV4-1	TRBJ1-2	CASSQVPQGHYGYTF	TGCGCCAGCAGCCAAGTTCCGCAGGGCCACTATGGCTACACCTTC
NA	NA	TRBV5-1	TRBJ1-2	CASSILTPGVTNYGYTF	TGCGCCAGCAGCATACTAACCCCAGGGGTGACTAACTATGGCTACACCTTC
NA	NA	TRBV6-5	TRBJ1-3	CASSTGGNTIYF	TGTGCCAGCAGTACAGGTGGAAACACCATATATTTT
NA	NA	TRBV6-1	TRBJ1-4	CASSVNSHRATNEKLFF	TGTGCCAGCAGTGTTAACTCCCACAGGGCTACTAATGAAAAACTGTTTTTT
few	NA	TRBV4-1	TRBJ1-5	CASSQEEVGRQPQHF	TGCGCCAGCAGCCAAGAGGAGGTAGGGCGTCAGCCCCAGCATTTT
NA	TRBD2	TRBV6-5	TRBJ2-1	CASSWTSGGQWNEQFF	TGTGCCAGCAGTTGGACTAGCGGGGGGCAATGGAATGAGCAGTTCTTC
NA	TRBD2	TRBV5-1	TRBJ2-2	CASSETSGATGELFF	TGCGCCAGCAGCGAAACTAGCGGGGCCACCGGGGAGCTGTTTTTT
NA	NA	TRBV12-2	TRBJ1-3	CASRLAGGQISGNTIYF	TGTGCAAGTCGCTTAGCGGGGGGACAGATTTCTGGAAACACCATATATTTT
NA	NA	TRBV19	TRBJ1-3	CASSISKWSLGNTIYF	TGTGCCAGTAGTATTTCGAAATGGAGCTTGGGAAACACCATATATTTT
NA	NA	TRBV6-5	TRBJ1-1	CASRLLPYDTEAFF	TGTGCCAGCAGACTCTTGCCATATGACACTGAAGCTTTCTTT
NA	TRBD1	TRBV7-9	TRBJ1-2	CASRLDRGLSYGYTF	TGTGCCAGCAGGTTAGACAGGGGGCTCAGCTATGGCTACACCTTC
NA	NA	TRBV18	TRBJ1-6	CASSEAGYSPLHF	TGTGCCAGCTCAGAAGCAGGGTATTCACCCCTCCACTTT
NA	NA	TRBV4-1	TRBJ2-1	CASSQPGTRSYNEQFF	TGCGCCAGCAGCCAACCTGGGACAAGGTCCTACAATGAGCAGTTCTTC
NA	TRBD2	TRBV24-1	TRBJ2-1	CATSDYSGGAHEQFF	TGTGCCACCAGTGACTATAGCGGGGGGGCACATGAGCAGTTCTTC
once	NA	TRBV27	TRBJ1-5	CASGNTGPNQPQHF	TGTGCCAGCGGGAATACAGGACCAAATCAGCCCCAGCATTTT